The 20 T cell receptor beta chains listed next were all sequenced from one sample in a study of shared clonotypes between healthy human individuals. Measured with immunoSEQ multiplex PCR; TCRdb has only the in-frame clones, and not every one. The sample carries about 1,500,000 clones, approximately 97% recorded once. The specimen was naive CD4+ T cells sorted from blood. Subset given: CD45RA+ positively selected. The receptors stem from a man younger than 45 in good health.

This rearrangement joins TRBV6-5 to TRBJ1-4, with D perhaps matching TRBD1 (5 bases). From germline, CDR1 is MNHEY and CDR2 SVGAGI. V lost 5 bases and J 10 bases, leaving 20 bases between the germline ends. The CDR3 spans 15 residues. The CDR3 DNA sequence: TGTGCCAGCAGTCCACGTGCAGGGATTTTCTTAAAACTGTTTTTT. As protein: CASSPRAGIFLKLFF.

The chain combines TRBV9 with TRBJ2-5, with D perhaps TRBD1 (6 bases). V was trimmed by 4 bases and J by 2 bases, leaving 9 bases between them. Looked up from germline, CDR1 is SGDLS and CDR2 is YYNGEE. This CDR3 comprises 13 residues. Here the CDR3 DNA reads TGTGCCAGCAGCCGGGACACGCAAGAGACCCAGTACTTC. Translated, it gives CASSRDTQETQYF.

The rearrangement uses TRBV9 and TRBJ2-3; D not resolved. Germline V lookup: CDR1 SGDLS, CDR2 YYNGEE. V dropped 0 bases and J dropped 0 bases, with 8 bases sitting between them. The CDR3 spans 15 residues. CDR3 protein: CASSVGALSTDTQYF. CDR3 DNA sequence: TGTGCCAGCAGCGTAGGAGCTCTTAGCACAGATACGCAGTATTTT.

The chain joins TRBV5-1 to TRBJ2-7; D uncertain. V lost 0 bases, J lost 5 bases, and 9 bases lay in between. The CDR3 consists of 13 residues. Germline CDR1 reads SGHRS; CDR2 reads YFSETQ. CDR3 nucleotides: TGCGCCAGCAGCTTGGAGGTGGGTAACGAGCAGTACTTC. Residues: CASSLEVGNEQYF.

Concerning this clone itself: Additional DNA sequences in this sample encode the identical CDR3. The chain has TRBV7-2 and TRBJ1-2; unclear D gene. V was trimmed by 1 base and J by 5 bases, leaving 8 bases between them. The CDR3 has 13 amino acids. Germline CDR1 and CDR2: SGHTA and FQGNSA. This CDR3 reads CASSLGRGYGYTF. CDR3 DNA sequence: TGTGCCAGCAGCTTAGGGCGGGGATATGGCTACACCTTC.

The chain links TRBV29-1 to TRBJ2-3, with 7 bases lining up with TRBD2. This CDR3 comprises 12 residues. The germline V gene has CDR1 SQVTM and CDR2 ANQGSEA. Trimming at V came to 7 bases and at J to 10 bases, leaving 11 bases not matched to a gene. CDR3 in amino acids: CSAGEQAGSQYF. The CDR3 DNA is TGCAGCGCGGGAGAACAAGCGGGGTCGCAGTATTTT.

This clone has more than one count but fewer than ten. V and J are TRBV28 and TRBJ1-5; 7 bases fit TRBD1. The J segment lost 7 bases and the V segment lost 6 bases, leaving 6 bases of the junction unmatched. Germline CDR1 and CDR2: MDHEN and SYDVKM. The CDR3 totals 13 residues. CDR3 residues: CASSKTGVQPQHF. CDR3 coding DNA: TGTGCCAGCAGCAAAACAGGGGTCCAGCCCCAGCATTTT.

V and J are TRBV30 and TRBJ2-1; 7 positions match TRBD2. There are 16 residues in the CDR3. V was clipped by 1 base and J by 0 bases; unmatched bases: 6. Germline V gene sequence: CDR1 GTSNPN, CDR2 SVGIG (reference sequence). In DNA form, the CDR3 reads TGTGCCTGGAGTGAGATAGGACTAGTCTCCTACAATGAGCAGTTCTTC. It specifies CAWSEIGLVSYNEQFF.

V is TRBV5-6 and J is TRBJ1-1; D is undetermined. Germline-derived CDR1 and CDR2 are SGHDT and YYEEEE. Trimming left V 3 bases short and J 6 bases short, with 9 bases between. This CDR3 has 12 residues. The CDR3 region is CASSWDSAEAFF. Written as DNA, the CDR3 is TGTGCCAGCAGCTGGGATTCAGCTGAAGCTTTCTTT.

J is TRBJ2-5 and V is TRBV7-9, with 10 bases fitting TRBD2. CDR3 length: 16 residues. V was pared by 1 base and J by 2 bases, with 4 bases of the junction left unmatched. The germline V gene has CDR1 SEHNR and CDR2 FQNEAQ (reference sequence). This CDR3 reads CASSLGGLAIQETQYF. As DNA, the CDR3 is TGTGCCAGCAGCTTAGGGGGACTAGCGATACAAGAGACCCAGTACTTC.

The CDR3 DNA reads as TGTGCCAGCAACAGGGGGCAGGACGAGCAGTACTTC. Translation gives CASNRGQDEQYF. This chain joins TRBV6-6 and TRBJ2-7; TRBD1 agrees at 9 bases. Germline lookup yields CDR1 MNHNY and CDR2 SVGAGI (reference sequence). This CDR3 has 12 residues. Trimming took 7 bases from V and 5 from J; bases not matched to a gene: 3.

This chain connects TRBV4-1 to TRBJ2-1; unclear D gene. This CDR3 spans 14 amino acids. V was trimmed by 1 base and J by 2 bases, leaving 6 bases between them. Germline V gene sequence: CDR1 MGHRA, CDR2 YSYEKL. Written as DNA, the CDR3 is TGCGCCAGCAGCCAAGCCCCAGCCTACAATGAGCAGTTCTTC. Translating it yields CASSQAPAYNEQFF.

V is TRBV4-1 and J is TRBJ2-3; maybe TRBD2 (6 bases). There are 14 residues in the CDR3. Germline V lookup: CDR1 MGHRA, CDR2 YSYEKL. Deletions cut 4 bases from V and 2 bases from J, with 10 bases between. This CDR3 is CASSLRDFTDTQYF. DNA of the CDR3: TGCGCCAGCAGCCTAAGGGACTTCACAGATACGCAGTATTTT.

The chain has TRBV28 and TRBJ2-3; 8 bases match TRBD1. V lost 9 bases to trimming and J lost 1 base; unmatched junction nucleotides: 6. This CDR3 is 14 amino acids long. Germline V lookup: CDR1 MDHEN, CDR2 SYDVKM. The CDR3 sequence is CASTQGARTDTQYF. The CDR3 DNA reads as TGTGCCAGTACCCAGGGGGCTCGCACAGATACGCAGTATTTT. Using reference TRBV28 and TRBJ2-3 for the parts outside the CDR3, the full variable domain is DVKVTQSSRYLVKRTGEKVFLECVQDMDHENMFWYRQDPGLGLRLIYFSYDVKMKEKGDIPEGYSVSREKKERFSLILESASTNQTSMYLCASTQGARTDTQYFGPGTRLTVL.

This chain connects TRBV7-2 to TRBJ2-7; maybe TRBD1 (5 bases). Germline CDR1 SGHTA, CDR2 FQGNSA. The CDR3 is 13 residues long. Trimming pared 5 bases from V and 2 bases from J, leaving 10 bases between. The CDR3 region is CASSILGAYEQYF. The CDR3 coding sequence is TGTGCCAGCAGCATATTAGGGGCCTACGAGCAGTACTTC.

The CDR3 nucleotides read TGTGCCAGCAGCAAGATTAGCACAGATACGCAGTATTTT. Translated: CASSKISTDTQYF. This rearrangement joins TRBV5-6 to TRBJ2-3, with no clear D. Germline V CDR1 and CDR2: SGHDT, YYEEEE. V lost 4 bases to trimming and J lost 0 bases, with 6 bases between them. This CDR3 is built from 13 residues.

This chain joins TRBV29-1 and TRBJ2-1; D is perhaps TRBD2 (6 bases). The CDR3 contains 15 residues. In germline, CDR1 is SQVTM, CDR2 ANQGSEA. The V end was cut by 2 bases, the J end by 0 bases, with 11 bases between. CDR3 loop: CSVESSAYSYNEQFF. As DNA, the CDR3 is TGCAGCGTTGAATCTAGCGCCTACTCCTACAATGAGCAGTTCTTC.

The chain recombines TRBV11-3 with TRBJ1-3; D is unresolved. Germline CDR1 and CDR2: SGHNT and YENEEA. The length of the CDR3 is 14 residues. V was cut by 8 bases and J by 6 bases, with 17 bases left in between. CDR3 sequence reads: CASGRSAAENTIYF. The DNA of the CDR3 is TGTGCCAGCGGCCGATCCGCCGCAGAAAACACCATATATTTT.

About this clone itself: One end of the junction fails to match germline, which may point to a read error. The gene calls are TRBV7-2 and TRBJ2-7; tentatively, D is TRBD1 (5 bases). Germline V gene sequence: CDR1 SGHTA, CDR2 FQGNSA. The CDR3 is made up of 13 amino acids. The DNA of the CDR3 is TGTGCCAGCAGCTTAGTGGATCGAGCTGGGGCGAGGTTC. The encoded protein is CASSLVDRAGARF.

Note on this clone: The junction shows a germline mismatch at one end, possibly a read error. The genes are TRBV20-1 and TRBJ2-7; 7 positions match TRBD2. Germline values: CDR1 DFQATT, CDR2 SNEGSKA (reference sequence). This CDR3 has 10 residues. The CDR3 DNA follows: TGCAGTGCTAGACCCCGGGACTACGGCTTC. The encoded protein is CSARPRDYGF.